A single sample gave rise to the 30 T cell receptor beta chains below, sequenced in a study of blood T cell repertoires in COVID-19. Clones were read by immunoSEQ multiplex PCR, and TCRdb kept only the in-frame ones, dropping some. Of fewer than 200,000 clones listed, just under 85% are singletons. The sample comprised peripheral blood. Receptors originate from an elderly woman with COVID-19, enrolled during active disease.

This clone was found a few times. The J gene is TRBJ2-3, the V gene TRBV6-1; weak D call: TRBD1 (5 bases). Trimming left V 0 bases short and J 4 bases short, with 8 bases between. This CDR3 spans 14 amino acids. Germline values: CDR1 MNHNS, CDR2 SASEGT. The CDR3 DNA is TGTGCCAGCAGTGAAGCCGCAGGGTCAGATACGCAGTATTTT. Amino acids: CASSEAAGSDTQYF.

The gene calls are TRBV18 and TRBJ2-3; possibly TRBD1 for D (5 bases). The germline CDR1 and CDR2 sequences are KGHSH and LQKENI. V lost 3 bases to trimming and J lost 4 bases, with 5 bases between them. The CDR3 is 12 amino acids. CDR3 sequence: CASSPTADTQYF. Written as DNA, the CDR3 is TGTGCCAGCTCACCGACAGCAGATACGCAGTATTTT.

Comment on this clone: The sample holds other DNA sequences that translate to the same CDR3. This chain connects TRBV6-5 to TRBJ1-3; D gene uncertain. V was trimmed by 2 bases and J by 3 bases, leaving 14 bases between them. CDR3 length: 16 amino acids. Germline V gene lookup returns CDR1 MNHEY and CDR2 SVGAGI. The CDR3: CASSYGWEHVGNTIYF. CDR3 DNA: TGTGCCAGCAGTTACGGATGGGAGCACGTTGGAAACACCATATATTTT.

The chain couples TRBV24-1 to TRBJ2-1; tentative D call: TRBD2 (5 bases). This CDR3 has 15 residues. Trimming took 1 base from V and 3 from J, leaving 9 bases between them. In germline, CDR1 is KGHDR, CDR2 SFDVKD. Here the CDR3 reads CATSDFAGNYNEQFF. The CDR3 DNA reads as TGTGCCACCAGTGATTTTGCCGGGAACTACAATGAGCAGTTCTTC.

The chain has TRBV4-1 and TRBJ2-1, with TRBD2 matching 7 bases. V was clipped by 3 bases and J by 4 bases; unmatched bases: 9. CDR1 is MGHRA, CDR2 YSYEKL, per germline. The CDR3 extends over 16 amino acids. The CDR3: CASSQSPAGAYNEQFF. In DNA form, the CDR3 reads TGCGCCAGCAGCCAGAGCCCCGCGGGAGCGTACAATGAGCAGTTCTTC.

This clone has just one count. V gene TRBV15 combines with J gene TRBJ2-1; 9 bases line up with TRBD1. V shed 4 bases and J 4 bases; nucleotides not matched to a gene: 14. Germline V gene data show CDR1 as LNHNV and CDR2 as YYDKDF (reference sequence). The CDR3 has 18 residues. Written as DNA, the CDR3 is TGTGCCACCAGCACCTTGTTGGACAGGGGTCTCTCGTACAATGAGCAGTTCTTC. Amino acid sequence: CATSTLLDRGLSYNEQFF.

This clone has a single count. The chain couples TRBV10-3 to TRBJ1-5, with 8 bases aligning to TRBD1. J was trimmed by 2 bases and V by 5 bases; bases with no gene match: 2. The CDR3 length is 14 residues. Germline lookup yields CDR1 ENHRY and CDR2 SYGVKD. The CDR3 DNA follows: TGTGCCATCAGTAAGGGACAGGGCAATCAGCCCCAGCATTTT. Amino acids: CAISKGQGNQPQHF.

This clone was seen a few times. The rearrangement links TRBV7-9 to TRBJ1-4; D not resolved. V gave up 7 bases and J gave up 6 bases, with 18 bases separating them. The CDR3 has 15 residues. Germline V gene data show CDR1 as SEHNR and CDR2 as FQNEAQ (reference sequence). The CDR3 region is CASIKPEGRDEKLFF. DNA for the CDR3: TGTGCCAGCATTAAACCAGAGGGTCGGGATGAAAAACTGTTTTTT. Together with reference TRBV7-9 and TRBJ1-4, the CDR3 gives the full variable domain: DTGVSQNPRHKITKRGQNVTFRCDPISEHNRLYWYRQTLGQGPEFLTYFQNEAQLEKSRLLSDRFSAERPKGSFSTLEIQRTEQGDSAMYLCASIKPEGRDEKLFFGSGTQLSVL.

The rearrangement links TRBV7-3 to TRBJ2-1; 8 bases are a match to TRBD1. The CDR3 spans 15 residues. After removal of 6 bases from V and 3 bases from J, the junction contained 7 bases not matched to a gene. CDR1 and CDR2 from the germline V gene are SGHTA and FQGTGA. The CDR3 protein is CASSLQGAFYNEQFF. Here the CDR3 DNA reads TGTGCCAGCAGTCTCCAGGGGGCTTTCTACAATGAGCAGTTCTTC.

The rearrangement joins TRBV7-3 to TRBJ1-6; tentatively, D is TRBD1 (6 bases). CDR1 is SGHTA, CDR2 FQGTGA, per germline. The CDR3 length is 14 residues. Trimming shortened V by 5 bases and J by 8 bases, and 13 bases separated the two germline ends. The chain's CDR3 is CASSVTGSHSPLHF. CDR3 coding DNA: TGTGCCAGCAGCGTCACAGGGAGCCATTCACCCCTCCACTTT.

The chain joins TRBV5-1 to TRBJ2-4; D may be TRBD1 (6 bases). With 0 bases removed from V and 5 bases from J, the gap between germline ends came to 21 bases. CDR3 length equals 18 residues. From germline, CDR1 is SGHRS and CDR2 YFSETQ. In DNA, the CDR3 is TGCGCCAGCAGCTTGGCTTATATGACAGGCTGCGCGGAAAACATTCAGTACTTC. Protein sequence: CASSLAYMTGCAENIQYF.

The rearrangement links TRBV19 to TRBJ2-2; TRBD1 aligns across 9 bases. The V segment lost 7 bases and the J segment 7 bases; nucleotides outside the gene matches: 10. CDR1 is LNHDA, CDR2 SQIVND, per germline (reference sequence). The CDR3 spans 15 residues. CDR3 region: CASTSQQGAYGELFF. Here the CDR3 DNA reads TGTGCCAGTACCTCGCAACAGGGGGCCTACGGGGAGCTGTTTTTT.

The chain links TRBV18 to TRBJ1-2; TRBD1 might be the D (6 bases). The CDR3 consists of 14 residues. Trimming removed 3 bases at V and 5 bases at J, with 13 bases between. Per germline, CDR1 KGHSH and CDR2 LQKENI. The CDR3 DNA reads as TGTGCCAGCTCACCTCTTTTGGACAGTTATGGCTACACCTTC. It codes for CASSPLLDSYGYTF.

This sequence joins TRBV12-3 or TRBV12-4 and TRBJ2-7; D call uncertain. This CDR3 comprises 13 residues. V lost 1 base and J 5 bases, leaving 9 bases between the germline ends. The CDR3, as DNA: TGTGCCAGCAGTTTAGTTTCGGAGAACGAGCAGTACTTC. Translated: CASSLVSENEQYF.

The genes are TRBV4-3 and TRBJ2-3, with TRBD1 matching 8 bases. The germline V gene has CDR1 LGHNA and CDR2 YSLEER. The V gene end was trimmed by 4 bases and the J gene end by 1 base; junction bases not matched to a gene: 10. The CDR3 loop spans 17 amino acids. CDR3 loop: CASSPGVQGAGTDTQYF. CDR3 nucleotide sequence: TGCGCCAGCAGCCCGGGGGTTCAGGGGGCCGGCACAGATACGCAGTATTTT.

This chain uses TRBV6-5 with TRBJ2-7; 12 bases map to TRBD1. Germline trimming cut 6 bases from V and 3 bases from J; bases unmatched to any gene: 3. In germline, CDR1 is MNHEY, CDR2 SVGAGI. The length of the CDR3 is 14 residues. CDR3 bases: TGTGCCAGCAGGGGACAGGGGGCTTTCTACGAGCAGTACTTC. It yields the protein CASRGQGAFYEQYF.

The chain couples TRBV2 to TRBJ2-5; 15 bases line up with TRBD2. CDR1 SNHLY and CDR2 FYNNEI come from the germline V gene. After removal of 5 bases from V and 5 bases from J, the junction contained 9 bases not matched to a gene. This CDR3 contains 17 residues. CDR3 sequence: CASSWTSGGAQTETQYF. For the CDR3, the DNA is TGTGCCAGCAGTTGGACTAGCGGGGGGGCTCAGACCGAGACCCAGTACTTC.

The chain combines TRBV29-1 with TRBJ1-4; TRBD1 matches 7 bases. This CDR3 is built from 13 residues. Germline CDR1 is SQVTM and CDR2 is ANQGSEA. Trimming removed 4 bases from V and 7 bases from J; junction bases left unmatched: 6. The CDR3 region has the DNA TGCAGCGTTGTTCTCCAGGGGGGTGAAAAACTGTTTTTT. This encodes CSVVLQGGEKLFF.

The genes are TRBV29-1 and TRBJ2-2, with TRBD1 identical over 7 bases. V shed 4 bases, J shed 4 bases, and the junction held 6 bases outside the gene matches. The CDR3 has 14 amino acids. CDR1 is SQVTM and CDR2 is ANQGSEA in the germline V gene. The CDR3 loop is CSVVSTGITGELFF. The CDR3 DNA reads as TGCAGCGTTGTTTCGACAGGGATCACCGGGGAGCTGTTTTTT.

The chain carries TRBV15 and TRBJ1-5; possible D gene TRBD1, 5 bases. V was cut by 1 base and J by 5 bases, with 15 bases left in between. CDR1 is LNHNV, CDR2 YYDKDF, per germline (reference sequence). The CDR3 length is 16 residues. In DNA form, the CDR3 reads TGTGCCACCAGCAGAGCGGTAGGGGCTGTAGATCAGCCCCAGCATTTT. Translated, it gives CATSRAVGAVDQPQHF.

This rearrangement joins TRBV15 to TRBJ1-2; tentatively, D is TRBD1 (6 bases). The V gene lost 3 bases and the J gene lost 4 bases, with 12 bases spanning the gap. This CDR3 region has 14 residues. Germline CDR1 LNHNV, CDR2 YYDKDF (reference sequence). The CDR3 region is CATSSRPGAYGYTF. The CDR3 nucleotides read TGTGCCACCAGCAGCAGGCCAGGGGCCTATGGCTACACCTTC. Filled out from reference TRBV15 and TRBJ1-2, the complete variable domain reads DAMVIQNPRYQVTQFGKPVTLSCSQTLNHNVMYWYQQKSSQAPKLLFHYYDKDFNNEADTPDNFQSRRPNTSFCFLDIRSPGLGDTAMYLCATSSRPGAYGYTFGSGTRLTVV.

This clone was seen a few times. The rearrangement joins TRBV28 to TRBJ2-1; 10 nucleotides line up with TRBD2. Germline CDR1 is MDHEN and CDR2 is SYDVKM. The CDR3 totals 13 residues. J lost 10 bases, V lost 6 bases, and 6 bases had no gene match. In nucleotides, the CDR3 is TGTGCCAGCAGATCTCCGGGACTAGCGGAGCAGTTCTTC. Translated, it gives CASRSPGLAEQFF. Full variable domain (remainder filled in from reference TRBV28 and TRBJ2-1): DVKVTQSSRYLVKRTGEKVFLECVQDMDHENMFWYRQDPGLGLRLIYFSYDVKMKEKGDIPEGYSVSREKKERFSLILESASTNQTSMYLCASRSPGLAEQFFGPGTRLTVL.

The chain links TRBV18 to TRBJ2-3; D may be TRBD1 (6 bases). V was clipped by 7 bases and J by 4 bases, with 18 bases between them. Germline values: CDR1 KGHSH, CDR2 LQKENI. The CDR3 runs to 15 residues. The CDR3 sequence: CASFIPQGDADTQYF. The CDR3 DNA reads as TGTGCCAGCTTCATACCACAGGGAGATGCAGATACGCAGTATTTT.

V and J are TRBV27 and TRBJ2-1; the D is unclear. This CDR3 has 13 amino acids. The germline CDR1 and CDR2 sequences are MNHEY and SMNVEV (reference sequence). V dropped 10 bases and J dropped 2 bases, with 12 bases sitting between them. CDR3 region: CATQKSAYNEQFF. DNA for the CDR3: TGTGCCACCCAGAAATCCGCCTACAATGAGCAGTTCTTC.

CDR3 coding DNA: TGTGCCAGCAGCCCGCGGCGGGGCTACAATGAGCAGTTCTTC. As protein: CASSPRRGYNEQFF. V usage is TRBV7-3 and J usage is TRBJ2-1; D is possibly TRBD2 (6 bases). Germline V gene sequence: CDR1 SGHTA, CDR2 FQGTGA. Trimming pared 5 bases from V and 3 bases from J, leaving 11 bases between. The CDR3 has 14 residues.

V is TRBV2 and J is TRBJ1-5; 7 nucleotides match TRBD1. V shed 6 bases, J shed 2 bases, and the junction held 4 bases outside the gene matches. Germline loops: CDR1 SNHLY, CDR2 FYNNEI. The CDR3 totals 14 residues. CDR3 DNA: TGTGCCAGCAGCTCCGGGACAGGCAATCAGCCCCAGCATTTT. It yields the protein CASSSGTGNQPQHF.

The rearrangement joins TRBV10-3 to TRBJ2-7; 10 bases match TRBD1. The CDR3 sequence is 14 residues long. CDR1 ENHRY and CDR2 SYGVKD come from the germline V gene. The V gene end was trimmed by 7 bases and the J gene end by 3 bases; junction bases not matched to a gene: 6. The CDR3 here is CAIKGTGESYEQYF. Here the CDR3 DNA reads TGTGCCATCAAGGGGACAGGGGAAAGCTACGAGCAGTACTTC.

This clone was recorded a few times. This chain joins TRBV11-2 and TRBJ1-3; unclear D gene. V was shortened by 5 bases and J by 0 bases, with 11 bases between the two germline ends. The CDR3 is 15 residues long. CDR1 and CDR2 (germline): SGHAT, FQNNGV. The chain's CDR3 is CASSPTLSSGNTIYF. The CDR3 DNA reads TGTGCCAGCAGCCCCACGCTGAGCTCTGGAAACACCATATATTTT.

The chain couples TRBV2 to TRBJ2-2; a weak D match, TRBD2 (6 bases). The CDR3 loop spans 14 amino acids. The ends were cut back, 6 bases at V and 0 bases at J, with 8 bases in the middle. CDR1 SNHLY and CDR2 FYNNEI come from the germline V gene. CDR3 sequence (DNA): TGTGCCAGCAGAACTAGCTCGAACACCGGGGAGCTGTTTTTT. Translated, it gives CASRTSSNTGELFF.

This chain connects TRBV18 to TRBJ1-1, with D unresolved. Trimming shortened V by 2 bases and J by 4 bases, and 11 bases separated the two germline ends. The CDR3 extends over 14 amino acids. CDR1 is KGHSH and CDR2 is LQKENI in the germline V gene. The CDR3 bases are TGTGCCAGCTCACCAGCGGGGTTGGCCACTGAAGCTTTCTTT. Its protein product is CASSPAGLATEAFF.